The 11 T cell receptor beta chains presented below share a single source sample, sequenced in a study of T cell changes during pregnancy in multiple sclerosis. The table came from immunoSEQ multiplex PCR; TCRdb's copy has only in-frame clones and leaves some out. This table has some 39,000 clones, around nine tenths appearing once. The input for sequencing was CD8+ T cells from peripheral blood mononuclear cells, taken in the first trimester of pregnancy. The receptors originated from a female donor with multiple sclerosis, enrolled in a pregnancy study.

The genes are TRBV9 and TRBJ1-1; 7 bases match TRBD1. The trim removed 4 bases at V and 0 bases at J, leaving 6 bases unmatched. From germline, CDR1 is SGDLS and CDR2 YYNGEE. The CDR3 runs to 15 residues. The CDR3 region is CASSPPTGMNTEAFF. As DNA, the CDR3 is TGTGCCAGCAGCCCTCCGACAGGGATGAACACTGAAGCTTTCTTT. The variable domain in full, with the rest retrieved from reference TRBV9 and TRBJ1-1, is DSGVTQTPKHLITATGQRVTLRCSPRSGDLSVYWYQQSLDQGLQFLIQYYNGEERAKGNILERFSAQQFPDLHSELNLSSLELGDSALYFCASSPPTGMNTEAFFGQGTRLTVV.

The chain carries TRBV27 and TRBJ1-1, with D tentatively TRBD1 (5 bases). Germline assignment: CDR1 MNHEY and CDR2 SMNVEV (reference sequence). Trimming took 1 base from V and 5 from J, leaving 11 bases between them. The length of the CDR3 is 14 residues. The CDR3 bases are TGTGCCAGCAGTTTATGGGGGGAGGGGACTGAAGCTTTCTTT. This codes for CASSLWGEGTEAFF.

This clone was detected once. This sequence joins TRBV10-2 and TRBJ1-1; 7 bases agree with TRBD1. The germline gives CDR1 WSHSY, CDR2 SAAADI. CDR3 length equals 15 residues. V lost 3 bases and J lost 6; bases outside the gene matches: 10. CDR3 in amino acids: CASSDLVGGRAEAFF. Written as DNA, the CDR3 is TGCGCCAGCAGTGATTTAGTAGGGGGCCGGGCTGAAGCTTTCTTT.

J is TRBJ1-1 and V is TRBV2, with D possibly being TRBD1 (6 bases). This CDR3 has 13 residues. V was cut by 1 base and J by 6 bases, with 9 bases left in between. Germline lookup yields CDR1 SNHLY and CDR2 FYNNEI. The CDR3 DNA sequence: TGTGCCAGCAGTGAAGTTGGGACACCTGAAGCTTTCTTT. This translates into CASSEVGTPEAFF.

The chain uses TRBV6-5 and TRBJ1-2; tentatively, D is TRBD1 (6 bases). Germline values: CDR1 MNHEY, CDR2 SVGAGI. This CDR3 is built from 12 residues. The V end was cut by 0 bases, the J end by 8 bases, with 7 bases between. This chain's CDR3 is CASSYSQGGYTF. Here the CDR3 DNA reads TGTGCCAGCAGTTACTCACAGGGAGGCTACACCTTC.

The chain joins TRBV6-6 to TRBJ2-7; TRBD2 agrees at 8 bases. Germline V gene lookup returns CDR1 MNHNY and CDR2 SVGAGI (reference sequence). There are 16 residues in the CDR3. V dropped 2 bases and J dropped 0; count of bases not matched to a gene: 6. DNA for the CDR3: TGTGCCAGCAGTTACAACGGCGGGGGGCACTCCTACGAGCAGTACTTC. Encoded protein: CASSYNGGGHSYEQYF.

The chain carries TRBV7-2 and TRBJ1-2, with D unresolved. V was trimmed by 4 bases and J by 8 bases, leaving 17 bases between them. Germline values: CDR1 SGHTA, CDR2 FQGNSA. The CDR3 contains 14 residues. The CDR3 DNA follows: TGTGCCAGCAGCTCCCCGGGAGACCTTGAGGGCTACACCTTC. Translation gives CASSSPGDLEGYTF.

The V call is TRBV7-9, the J call TRBJ2-6; a weak D match, TRBD1 (5 bases). Trimming left V 5 bases short and J 6 bases short, with 14 bases between. Germline V gene sequence: CDR1 SEHNR, CDR2 FQNEAQ (reference sequence). The CDR3 length is 15 residues. CDR3 in DNA: TGTGCCAGCAGCGCCCCTTTAGGGGTGGCCAACGTCCTGACTTTC. Its translation is CASSAPLGVANVLTF.

The rearrangement joins TRBV7-6 to TRBJ1-3; D is perhaps TRBD1 (6 bases). The germline V and J ends were trimmed by 11 bases and 4 bases, with 21 bases remaining between them. The CDR3 has 15 residues. The V gene's germline CDR1 is SGHVS and CDR2 FNYEAQ. The CDR3 DNA sequence: TGTGCCTGGACCCCGGGACACGCCGAAGGAAACACCATATATTTT. Translating it yields CAWTPGHAEGNTIYF.

V is TRBV7-2 and J is TRBJ2-3; the match to TRBD2 covers 10 bases. The CDR3 is made up of 18 amino acids. CDR1 is SGHTA, CDR2 FQGNSA, per germline. Unmatched junction bases numbered 14, after V lost 1 base and J lost 7 bases. The CDR3 region is CASSLDGLADQPYNTQYF. As DNA, the CDR3 is TGTGCCAGCAGCTTAGACGGACTAGCGGACCAGCCATATAATACGCAGTATTTT.

V gene TRBV6-1 combines with J gene TRBJ2-7, with TRBD2 matching over 7 bases. The CDR3 is 15 residues long. V shed 2 bases and J 4 bases; nucleotides not matched to a gene: 8. Germline lookup yields CDR1 MNHNS and CDR2 SASEGT. CDR3 residues: CASSENPGGTYEQYF. CDR3 nucleotides: TGTGCCAGCAGTGAAAATCCGGGGGGTACTTACGAGCAGTACTTC.